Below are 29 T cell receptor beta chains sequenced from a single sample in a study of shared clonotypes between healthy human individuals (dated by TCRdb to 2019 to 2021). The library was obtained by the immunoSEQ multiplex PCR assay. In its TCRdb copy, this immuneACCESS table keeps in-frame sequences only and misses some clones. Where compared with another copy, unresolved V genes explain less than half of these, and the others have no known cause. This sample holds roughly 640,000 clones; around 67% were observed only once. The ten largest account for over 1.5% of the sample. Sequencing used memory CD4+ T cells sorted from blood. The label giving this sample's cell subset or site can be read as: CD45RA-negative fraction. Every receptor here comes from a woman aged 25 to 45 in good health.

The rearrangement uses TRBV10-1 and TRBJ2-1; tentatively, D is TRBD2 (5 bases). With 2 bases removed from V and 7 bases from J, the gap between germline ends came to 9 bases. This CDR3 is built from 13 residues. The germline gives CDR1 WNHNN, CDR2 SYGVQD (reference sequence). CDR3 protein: CASSEPPGNEQFF. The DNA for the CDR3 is TGCGCCAGCAGTGAGCCCCCGGGGAATGAGCAGTTCTTC.

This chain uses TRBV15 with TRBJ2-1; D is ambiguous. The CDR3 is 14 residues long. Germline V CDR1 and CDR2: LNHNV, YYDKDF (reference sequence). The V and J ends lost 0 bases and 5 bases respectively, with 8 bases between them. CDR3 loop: CATSRDFAHNEQFF. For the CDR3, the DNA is TGTGCCACCAGCAGAGACTTCGCACACAATGAGCAGTTCTTC.

The CDR3 reads CASRPPGQSLYEQYF. In DNA form, the CDR3 reads TGTGCCAGCCGGCCCCCGGGACAGTCGTTATACGAGCAGTACTTC. The gene calls are TRBV28 and TRBJ2-7; 7 bases align to TRBD1. After removal of 8 bases from V and 4 bases from J, the junction contained 14 bases not matched to a gene. This CDR3 has 15 amino acids. Germline V gives CDR1 MDHEN, CDR2 SYDVKM.

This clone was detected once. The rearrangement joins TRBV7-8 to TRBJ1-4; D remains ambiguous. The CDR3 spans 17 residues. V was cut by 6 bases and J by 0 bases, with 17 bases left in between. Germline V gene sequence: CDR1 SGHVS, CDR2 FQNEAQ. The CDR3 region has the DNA TGTGCCAGCAGATTCAGCGGCCAACCGGCAACTAATGAAAAACTGTTTTTT. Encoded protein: CASRFSGQPATNEKLFF.

CDR3 DNA sequence: TGTGCCAGCAGGGTAGCGGGAGTGCGGGCGGATGAGCAGTTCTTC. Translating it yields CASRVAGVRADEQFF. The rearrangement uses TRBV2 and TRBJ2-1, with TRBD2 identical over 9 bases. Trimming at V came to 6 bases and at J to 8 bases, leaving 11 bases not matched to a gene. Germline V gene lookup returns CDR1 SNHLY and CDR2 FYNNEI. This CDR3 region has 15 residues. The full variable domain, in which reference TRBV2 and TRBJ2-1 provide the parts outside the CDR3, is EPEVTQTPSHQVTQMGQEVILRCVPISNHLYFYWYRQILGQKVEFLVSFYNNEISEKSEIFDDQFSVERPDGSNFTLKIRSTKLEDSAMYFCASRVAGVRADEQFFGPGTRLTVL.

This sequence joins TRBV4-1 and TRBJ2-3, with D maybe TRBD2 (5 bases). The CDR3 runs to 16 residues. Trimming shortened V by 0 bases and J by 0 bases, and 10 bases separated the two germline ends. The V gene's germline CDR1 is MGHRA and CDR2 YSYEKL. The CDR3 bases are TGCGCCAGCAGCCAAGAAACGGGAACCAGCACAGATACGCAGTATTTT. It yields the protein CASSQETGTSTDTQYF.

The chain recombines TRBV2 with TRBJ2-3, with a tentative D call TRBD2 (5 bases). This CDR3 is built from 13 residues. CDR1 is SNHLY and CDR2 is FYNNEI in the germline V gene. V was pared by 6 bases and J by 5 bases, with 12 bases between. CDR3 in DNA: TGTGCCAGCAGAAGACACGGGAAAGATACGCAGTATTTT. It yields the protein CASRRHGKDTQYF.

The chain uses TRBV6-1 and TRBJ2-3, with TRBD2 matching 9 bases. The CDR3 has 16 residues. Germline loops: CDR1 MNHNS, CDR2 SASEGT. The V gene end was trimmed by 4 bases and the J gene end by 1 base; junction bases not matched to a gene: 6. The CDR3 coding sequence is TGTGCCAGCAGTGGGGTAGCGGGAGCGCGCACAGATACGCAGTATTTT. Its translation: CASSGVAGARTDTQYF.

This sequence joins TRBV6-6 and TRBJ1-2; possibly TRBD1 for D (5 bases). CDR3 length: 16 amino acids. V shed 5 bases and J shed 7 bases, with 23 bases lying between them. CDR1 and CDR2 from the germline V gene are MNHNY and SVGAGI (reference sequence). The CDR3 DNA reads TGTGCCAGCAGTGCAGACGTGCGCACCGCTAGGGGTGGCTACACCTTC. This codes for CASSADVRTARGGYTF.

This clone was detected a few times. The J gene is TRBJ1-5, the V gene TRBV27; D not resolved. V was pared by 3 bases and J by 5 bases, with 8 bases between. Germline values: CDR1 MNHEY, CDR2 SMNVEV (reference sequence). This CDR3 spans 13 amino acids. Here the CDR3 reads CASSFVRDQPQHF. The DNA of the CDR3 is TGTGCCAGCAGTTTTGTGAGGGATCAGCCCCAGCATTTT.

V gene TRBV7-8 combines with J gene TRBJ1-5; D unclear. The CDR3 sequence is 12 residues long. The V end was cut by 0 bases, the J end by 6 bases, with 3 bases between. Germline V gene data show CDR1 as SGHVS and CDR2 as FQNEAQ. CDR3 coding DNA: TGTGCCAGCAGCTTAGCTGGTCAGCCCCAGCATTTT. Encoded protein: CASSLAGQPQHF.

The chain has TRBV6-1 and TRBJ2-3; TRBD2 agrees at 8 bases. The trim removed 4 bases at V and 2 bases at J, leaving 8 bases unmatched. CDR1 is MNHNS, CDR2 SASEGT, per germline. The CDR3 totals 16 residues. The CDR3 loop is CASSGAGVGPTDTQYF. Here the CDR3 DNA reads TGTGCCAGCAGTGGAGCGGGAGTGGGGCCCACAGATACGCAGTATTTT.

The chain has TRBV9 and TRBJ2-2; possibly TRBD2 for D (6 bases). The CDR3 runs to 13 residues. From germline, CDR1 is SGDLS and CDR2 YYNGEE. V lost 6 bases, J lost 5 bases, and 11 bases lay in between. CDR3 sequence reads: CASNFGGTGELFF. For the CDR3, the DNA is TGTGCCAGCAACTTTGGGGGGACCGGGGAGCTGTTTTTT.

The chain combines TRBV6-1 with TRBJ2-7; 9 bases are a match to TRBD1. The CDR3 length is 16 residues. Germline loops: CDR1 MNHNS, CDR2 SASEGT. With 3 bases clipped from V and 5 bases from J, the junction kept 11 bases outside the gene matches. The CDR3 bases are TGTGCCAGCAGTGAGGGGTATGACAGGGGGGGCGACGAGCAGTACTTC. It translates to CASSEGYDRGGDEQYF.

The CDR3 loop is CASSGQGAAGQPQHF. CDR3 nucleotide sequence: TGTGCCAGCAGCGGGCAGGGGGCCGCGGGACAGCCCCAGCATTTT. V gene TRBV2 combines with J gene TRBJ1-5; 8 nucleotides line up with TRBD1. The V gene's germline CDR1 is SNHLY and CDR2 FYNNEI. Trimming took 6 bases from V and 7 from J; bases not matched to a gene: 11. The CDR3 sequence is 15 residues long.

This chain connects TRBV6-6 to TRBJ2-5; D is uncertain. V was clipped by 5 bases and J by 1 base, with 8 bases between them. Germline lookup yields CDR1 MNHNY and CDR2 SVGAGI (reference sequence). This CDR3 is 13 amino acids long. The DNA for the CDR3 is TGTGCCAGCAGTCTACCTGTCCAAGAGACCCAGTACTTC. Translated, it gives CASSLPVQETQYF.

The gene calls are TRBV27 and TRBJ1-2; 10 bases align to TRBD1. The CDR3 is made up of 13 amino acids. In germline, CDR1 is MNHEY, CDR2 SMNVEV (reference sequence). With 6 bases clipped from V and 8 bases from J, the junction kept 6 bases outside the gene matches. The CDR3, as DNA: TGTGCCAGCAGAAGTGGACAGGGGGACGGCTACACCTTC. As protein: CASRSGQGDGYTF.

CDR3 nucleotides: TGTGCCTGGAATTCAGCGAGCTCCTACAATGAGCAGTTCTTC. It translates to CAWNSASSYNEQFF. This chain joins TRBV30 and TRBJ2-1, with D uncertain. Germline V gene data show CDR1 as GTSNPN and CDR2 as SVGIG (reference sequence). The CDR3 length is 14 residues. Between the trimmed V and J ends, which lost 4 bases and 0 bases, there was a span of 10 bases.

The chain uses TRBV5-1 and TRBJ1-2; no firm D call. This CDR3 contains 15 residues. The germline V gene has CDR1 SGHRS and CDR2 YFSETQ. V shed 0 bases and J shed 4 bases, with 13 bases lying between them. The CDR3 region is CASSLDTVLGYGYTF. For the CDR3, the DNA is TGCGCCAGCAGCTTGGACACCGTACTGGGCTATGGCTACACCTTC. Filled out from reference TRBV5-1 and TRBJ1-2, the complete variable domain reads KAGVTQTPRYLIKTRGQQVTLSCSPISGHRSVSWYQQTPGQGLQFLFEYFSETQRNKGNFPGRFSGRQFSNSRSEMNVSTLELGDSALYLCASSLDTVLGYGYTFGSGTRLTVV.

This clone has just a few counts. The CDR3 loop is CASSYGASGNTIYF. The CDR3 DNA reads TGCGCCAGCAGCTACGGGGCCTCTGGAAACACCATATATTTT. The J gene is TRBJ1-3, the V gene TRBV5-1; TRBD1 might be the D (5 bases). The CDR3 length is 14 residues. In germline, CDR1 is SGHRS, CDR2 YFSETQ. The V end was cut by 3 bases, the J end by 0 bases, with 7 bases between. Drawing the rest from reference TRBV5-1 and TRBJ1-3, the complete variable domain is KAGVTQTPRYLIKTRGQQVTLSCSPISGHRSVSWYQQTPGQGLQFLFEYFSETQRNKGNFPGRFSGRQFSNSRSEMNVSTLELGDSALYLCASSYGASGNTIYFGEGSWLTVV.

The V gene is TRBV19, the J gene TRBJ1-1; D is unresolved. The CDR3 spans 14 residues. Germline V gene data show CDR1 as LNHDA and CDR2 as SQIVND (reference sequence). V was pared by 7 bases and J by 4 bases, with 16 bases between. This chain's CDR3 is CASTGLNGVTEAFF. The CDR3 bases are TGTGCCAGTACCGGGCTCAACGGGGTCACTGAAGCTTTCTTT. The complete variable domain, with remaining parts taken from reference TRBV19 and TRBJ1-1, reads DGGITQSPKYLFRKEGQNVTLSCEQNLNHDAMYWYRQDPGQGLRLIYYSQIVNDFQKGDIAEGYSVSREKKESFPLTVTSAQKNPTAFYLCASTGLNGVTEAFFGQGTRLTVV.

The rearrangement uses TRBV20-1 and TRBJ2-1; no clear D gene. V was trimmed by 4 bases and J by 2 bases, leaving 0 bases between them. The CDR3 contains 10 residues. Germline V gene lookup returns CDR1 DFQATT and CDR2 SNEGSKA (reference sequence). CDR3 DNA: TGCAGTGCTACCTACAATGAGCAGTTCTTC. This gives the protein CSATYNEQFF.

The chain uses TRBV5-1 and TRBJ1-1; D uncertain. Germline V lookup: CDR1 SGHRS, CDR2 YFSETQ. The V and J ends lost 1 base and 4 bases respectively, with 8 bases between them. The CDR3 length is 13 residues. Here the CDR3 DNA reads TGCGCCAGCAGCTTGATGGAGGGCACTGAAGCTTTCTTT. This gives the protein CASSLMEGTEAFF.

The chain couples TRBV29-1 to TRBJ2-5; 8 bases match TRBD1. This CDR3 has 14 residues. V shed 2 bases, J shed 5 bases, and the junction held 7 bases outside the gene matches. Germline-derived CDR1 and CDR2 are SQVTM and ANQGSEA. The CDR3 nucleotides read TGCAGCGTTGAAAGCCAGGGGGCCCGGGAGACCCAGTACTTC. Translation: CSVESQGARETQYF.

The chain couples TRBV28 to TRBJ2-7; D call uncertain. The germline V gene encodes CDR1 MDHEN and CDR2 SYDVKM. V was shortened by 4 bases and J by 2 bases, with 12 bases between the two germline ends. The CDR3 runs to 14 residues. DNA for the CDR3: TGTGCCAGCAGTTCGTTAGGATTCACCTACGAGCAGTACTTC. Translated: CASSSLGFTYEQYF.

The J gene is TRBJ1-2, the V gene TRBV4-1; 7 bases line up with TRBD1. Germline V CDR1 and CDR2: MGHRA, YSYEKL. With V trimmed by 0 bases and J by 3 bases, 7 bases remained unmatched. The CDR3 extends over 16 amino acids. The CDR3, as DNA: TGCGCCAGCAGCCAAGATCGATCAGGGGGAGACTATGGCTACACCTTC. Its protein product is CASSQDRSGGDYGYTF.

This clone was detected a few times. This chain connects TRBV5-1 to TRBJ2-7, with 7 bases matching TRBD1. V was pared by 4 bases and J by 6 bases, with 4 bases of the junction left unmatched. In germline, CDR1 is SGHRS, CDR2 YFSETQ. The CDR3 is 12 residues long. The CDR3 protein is CASSKGQFEQYF. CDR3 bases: TGCGCCAGCAGCAAGGGACAGTTCGAGCAGTACTTC.

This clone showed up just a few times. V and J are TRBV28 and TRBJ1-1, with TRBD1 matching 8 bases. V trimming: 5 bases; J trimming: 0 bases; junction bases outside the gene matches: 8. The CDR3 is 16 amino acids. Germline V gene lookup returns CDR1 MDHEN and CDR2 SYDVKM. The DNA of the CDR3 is TGTGCCAGCAGTGGTCAGGGGGCGCCCATGAACACTGAAGCTTTCTTT. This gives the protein CASSGQGAPMNTEAFF.

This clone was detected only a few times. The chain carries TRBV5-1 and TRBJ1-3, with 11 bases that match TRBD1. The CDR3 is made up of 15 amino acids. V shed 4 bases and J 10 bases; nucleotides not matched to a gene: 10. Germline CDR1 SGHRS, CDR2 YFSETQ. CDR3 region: CASSPWGQGERTIYF. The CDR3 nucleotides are TGCGCCAGCAGCCCCTGGGGACAGGGGGAACGGACCATATATTTT. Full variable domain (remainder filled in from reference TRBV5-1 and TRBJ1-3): KAGVTQTPRYLIKTRGQQVTLSCSPISGHRSVSWYQQTPGQGLQFLFEYFSETQRNKGNFPGRFSGRQFSNSRSEMNVSTLELGDSALYLCASSPWGQGERTIYFGEGSWLTVV.